The 3 T cell receptor beta chains below were found in one sample sequenced in a study of blood T cell repertoires in COVID-19. The assay was immunoSEQ multiplex PCR, and TCRdb's table has in-frame clones only and misses some. The sample consists of about 40,000 clones, about four fifths of them appearing once. Sequencing used peripheral blood. The receptors here all came from a human donor with acute or convalescent COVID-19. The donor label of this sample is uncertain.

CDR3 region: CASLKNYNSPLHF. Here the CDR3 DNA reads TGTGCCAGCCTTAAAAACTATAATTCACCCCTCCACTTT. The V and J genes are TRBV19 and TRBJ1-6, with D hard to call. The CDR3 has 13 residues. Germline CDR1 and CDR2: LNHDA and SQIVND (reference sequence). Between the trimmed V and J ends, which lost 9 bases and 3 bases, there was a span of 9 bases.

V and J are TRBV5-1 and TRBJ1-1; D not certain. This CDR3 region has 14 residues. Looked up from germline, CDR1 is SGHRS and CDR2 is YFSETQ. With 3 bases removed from V and 1 base from J, the gap between germline ends came to 10 bases. The CDR3 sequence is CASSSNPQNTEAFF. In DNA form, the CDR3 reads TGCGCCAGCAGCTCTAATCCTCAGAACACTGAAGCTTTCTTT.

CDR3 sequence reads: CASSRTVQDTQYF. The CDR3 region has the DNA TGTGCCAGCAGTAGGACAGTTCAAGATACGCAGTATTTT. The chain has TRBV28 and TRBJ2-3, with D possibly being TRBD1 (6 bases). Per germline, CDR1 MDHEN and CDR2 SYDVKM. This CDR3 is built from 13 residues. V lost 5 bases and J lost 5, with 11 bases in between.